Below are 23 T cell receptor beta chains sequenced from a single sample in a study of shared clonotypes between healthy human individuals. Assay: immunoSEQ multiplex PCR; the TCRdb copy retains only in-frame clones and omits some. There are millions of clones in the sample; 90% to 95% occur only once, and 0.1% to 0.15% lies in the top ten. The specimen sequenced was naive CD4+ T cells sorted from blood. Specified subset: CD45RA+ positively selected. These receptors were taken from a man in his late teens or twenties in good health.

CDR3 DNA sequence: TGTGCCAGCAGTCCTCGTACCTACGAGCAGTACTTC. This translates into CASSPRTYEQYF. V gene TRBV2 combines with J gene TRBJ2-7; D remains ambiguous. V lost 5 bases and J 2 bases, leaving 7 bases between the germline ends. CDR3 length equals 12 residues. Germline lookup yields CDR1 SNHLY and CDR2 FYNNEI.

J is TRBJ2-1 and V is TRBV10-2, with TRBD1 as a possible D gene (7 bases). The germline V gene encodes CDR1 WSHSY and CDR2 SAAADI. The CDR3 has 18 residues. V lost 4 bases, J lost 5 bases, and 24 bases lay in between. The DNA of the CDR3 is TGCGCCAGCAGTGGCGGGACAGAAACACAAAGGCCTAACAATGAGCAGTTCTTC. Translation: CASSGGTETQRPNNEQFF.

The chain is built from TRBV30 and TRBJ2-1; 11 bases match TRBD2. The CDR3 has 14 amino acids. V was pared by 3 bases and J by 6 bases, with 4 bases of the junction left unmatched. Germline V gene sequence: CDR1 GTSNPN, CDR2 SVGIG (reference sequence). The CDR3 loop reads CAWSLGLAGNEQFF. The CDR3 nucleotides read TGTGCCTGGAGCTTAGGACTAGCGGGCAATGAGCAGTTCTTC.

This chain joins TRBV19 and TRBJ2-3, with D perhaps given as TRBD1 or TRBD2 (5 bases each). V gave up 6 bases and J gave up 2 bases, with 9 bases separating them. Per the germline V gene, CDR1 is LNHDA and CDR2 is SQIVND (reference sequence). The CDR3 totals 13 residues. In DNA form, the CDR3 reads TGTGCCAGTAGCGGGACCAACACAGATACGCAGTATTTT. Translation gives CASSGTNTDTQYF.

The chain joins TRBV25-1 to TRBJ1-4, with 8 bases aligning to TRBD1. Germline lookup yields CDR1 MGHDK and CDR2 SYGVNS. This CDR3 is built from 17 residues. J lost 3 bases, V lost 3 bases, and 9 bases had no gene match. This chain's CDR3 is CASSEWAGGSANEKLFF. Written as DNA, the CDR3 is TGTGCCAGCAGTGAGTGGGCAGGGGGCTCAGCTAATGAAAAACTGTTTTTT.

The rearrangement joins TRBV2 to TRBJ2-7; 7 bases are a match to TRBD1. The length of the CDR3 is 16 residues. The V gene end was trimmed by 6 bases and the J gene end by 6 bases; junction bases not matched to a gene: 17. Germline values: CDR1 SNHLY, CDR2 FYNNEI. CDR3 DNA sequence: TGTGCCAGCAGCGATTACAGGGGTGGTGTTGGTGGCGAGCAGTACTTC. This encodes CASSDYRGGVGGEQYF. The variable domain in full, with the rest retrieved from reference TRBV2 and TRBJ2-7, is EPEVTQTPSHQVTQMGQEVILRCVPISNHLYFYWYRQILGQKVEFLVSFYNNEISEKSEIFDDQFSVERPDGSNFTLKIRSTKLEDSAMYFCASSDYRGGVGGEQYFGPGTRLTVT.

The chain recombines TRBV29-1 with TRBJ1-4; maybe TRBD1 (6 bases). This CDR3 spans 13 amino acids. V lost 7 bases and J 7 bases, leaving 16 bases between the germline ends. The V gene's germline CDR1 is SQVTM and CDR2 ANQGSEA. The CDR3, as DNA: TGCAGCGCAGCAGGGGACGGGGGTGAAAAACTGTTTTTT. This encodes CSAAGDGGEKLFF.

As to this clone: A much larger clonotype is one base distant, so this may be a read error. This chain links TRBV7-3 with TRBJ1-2; TRBD1 agrees at 7 bases. The V gene's germline CDR1 is SGHTA and CDR2 FQGTGA. With V trimmed by 5 bases and J by 0 bases, 0 bases remained unmatched. The CDR3 covers 13 residues. Written as DNA, the CDR3 is TGTGCCAGCAGCCAGGGGGCTAACTATGGCTACACCTTC. Translation: CASSQGANYGYTF.

This chain joins TRBV19 and TRBJ1-1; D not certain. V was trimmed by 4 bases and J by 3 bases, leaving 21 bases between them. Germline CDR1 LNHDA, CDR2 SQIVND (reference sequence). The CDR3 runs to 17 residues. DNA for the CDR3: TGTGCCAGTAGTAGATACCGCCATTCCGGGGTGTACACTGAAGCTTTCTTT. Translation gives CASSRYRHSGVYTEAFF.

About this clone: The conserved final phenylalanine or tryptophan is absent from the CDR3, which likely points to a read error. The DNA is left out, because the CDR3 cannot be placed on it with certainty; the CDR3 is given as TCRdb lists it. The CDR3 spells CASSPLAGVDTLRYL. The gene calls are TRBV11-2 and TRBJ2-3; the table's D call, TRBD2, was not checked against the DNA. Looked up from germline, CDR1 is SGHAT and CDR2 is FQNNGV. Including both end residues, the CDR3 is 15 amino acids long.

The DNA of the CDR3 is TGTGCCAGCAGCAAGACAGGTGTATCCTACGAGCAGTACTTC. Its protein is CASSKTGVSYEQYF. The chain uses TRBV5-6 and TRBJ2-7; possible D gene TRBD1, 6 bases. The CDR3 runs 14 residues. With 4 bases removed from V and 1 base from J, the gap between germline ends came to 12 bases. Germline V CDR1 and CDR2: SGHDT, YYEEEE. Filled out from reference TRBV5-6 and TRBJ2-7, the complete variable domain reads DAGVTQSPTHLIKTRGQQVTLRCSPKSGHDTVSWYQQALGQGPQFIFQYYEEEERQRGNFPDRFSGHQFPNYSSELNVNALLLGDSALYLCASSKTGVSYEQYFGPGTRLTVT.

The sample holds one count of this clone. The chain links TRBV13 to TRBJ2-3; 14 nucleotides match TRBD2. Unmatched junction bases numbered 7, after V lost 3 bases and J lost 8 bases. This CDR3 spans 16 amino acids. The germline V gene encodes CDR1 PRHDT and CDR2 FYEKMQ (reference sequence). CDR3 nucleotide sequence: TGTGCCAGCAGCTTCCGACTAGCGGGAGGGCCGGGTACGCAGTATTTT. Amino acids: CASSFRLAGGPGTQYF. Full variable domain (missing parts from reference TRBV13 and TRBJ2-3): AAGVIQSPRHLIKEKRETATLKCYPIPRHDTVYWYQQGPGQDPQFLISFYEKMQSDKGSIPDRFSAQQFSDYHSELNMSSLELGDSALYFCASSFRLAGGPGTQYFGPGTRLTVL.

The chain couples TRBV30 to TRBJ1-4; D is unresolved. The CDR3 loop spans 14 amino acids. Trimming took 2 bases from V and 7 from J, leaving 14 bases between them. CDR1 is GTSNPN and CDR2 is SVGIG in the germline V gene (reference sequence). The CDR3 DNA sequence: TGTGCCTGGAGTCTCTGGGGATTGGGTGAAAAACTGTTTTTT. Translating gives CAWSLWGLGEKLFF.

The genes are TRBV5-1 and TRBJ2-5; TRBD2 might be the D (5 bases). Trimming took 3 bases from V and 5 from J, leaving 14 bases between them. This CDR3 has 14 amino acids. Germline assignment: CDR1 SGHRS and CDR2 YFSETQ. DNA for the CDR3: TGCGCCAGCAGCTCGACGGGGATTGGGGAGACCCAGTACTTC. It translates to CASSSTGIGETQYF.

This clone was detected only once. V usage is TRBV7-9 and J usage is TRBJ1-1; D remains ambiguous. This CDR3 is 13 amino acids long. V was pared by 6 bases and J by 4 bases, with 12 bases between. Germline assignment: CDR1 SEHNR and CDR2 FQNEAQ (reference sequence). The CDR3 DNA reads TGTGCCAGCAGTATCGACGGGAGCACTGAAGCTTTCTTT. Residues: CASSIDGSTEAFF.

The V and J genes are TRBV28 and TRBJ2-2, with D perhaps matching TRBD2 (6 bases). CDR1 is MDHEN, CDR2 SYDVKM, per germline. V dropped 6 bases and J dropped 7 bases, with 21 bases sitting between them. This CDR3 has 16 residues. The CDR3 sequence is CASSKTTKRVGGELFF. Here the CDR3 DNA reads TGTGCCAGCAGCAAAACAACTAAGCGGGTCGGCGGGGAGCTGTTTTTT.

The chain couples TRBV30 to TRBJ2-3, with TRBD2 matching over 7 bases. J lost 4 bases, V lost 3 bases, and 10 bases had no gene match. The CDR3 totals 15 residues. The germline V gene has CDR1 GTSNPN and CDR2 SVGIG (reference sequence). In DNA form, the CDR3 reads TGTGCCTGGAGATTAGCGGGTACTAAGGCAGATACGCAGTATTTT. Amino acids: CAWRLAGTKADTQYF.

This clone showed up just once. The V call is TRBV19, the J call TRBJ2-3, with 8 bases that match TRBD2. V was clipped by 3 bases and J by 1 base; unmatched bases: 6. This CDR3 is 16 amino acids long. Germline CDR1 and CDR2: LNHDA and SQIVND (reference sequence). For the CDR3, the DNA is TGTGCCAGTAGTATTCGATCGCGGGGGGGCACAGATACGCAGTATTTT. This gives the protein CASSIRSRGGTDTQYF.

The chain is built from TRBV28 and TRBJ1-2, with a weak D call TRBD1 (5 bases). This CDR3 comprises 15 residues. Germline loops: CDR1 MDHEN, CDR2 SYDVKM. V lost 7 bases, J lost 0 bases, and 15 bases lay in between. The CDR3, as DNA: TGTGCCAGCACCACAGGTCGGGGCCCTAACTATGGCTACACCTTC. Translating it yields CASTTGRGPNYGYTF.

As regards this clone: The same CDR3 is also encoded by other DNA sequences in this sample. The CDR3 DNA is TGTGCCAGCAGCCCAGGACAGAATAATTCACCCCTCCACTTT. It yields the protein CASSPGQNNSPLHF. The rearrangement joins TRBV9 to TRBJ1-6, with D possibly matching TRBD1 (6 bases). In germline, CDR1 is SGDLS, CDR2 YYNGEE. The V end was cut by 4 bases, the J end by 5 bases, with 10 bases between. There are 14 residues in the CDR3.

The chain combines TRBV19 with TRBJ1-6; a possible D gene is TRBD1 (5 bases). V dropped 3 bases and J dropped 5 bases, with 14 bases sitting between them. CDR1 and CDR2 from the germline V gene are LNHDA and SQIVND (reference sequence). This CDR3 is built from 16 residues. The CDR3 DNA is TGTGCCAGTAGTATTGGGGACCTTTTCGATAATTCACCCCTCCACTTT. Its protein is CASSIGDLFDNSPLHF.

This clone was observed a single time. The rearrangement joins TRBV12-5 to TRBJ2-1, with 11 bases matching TRBD2. CDR1 is LGHNT and CDR2 is FRNRAP in the germline V gene. Trimming removed 0 bases from V and 9 bases from J; junction bases left unmatched: 7. The CDR3 runs to 16 residues. The DNA of the CDR3 is TGTGCTAGTGGTTTGGTATTAGCGGGGGGGCCCGTTGAGCAGTTCTTC. Translating it yields CASGLVLAGGPVEQFF.

The rearrangement joins TRBV4-1 to TRBJ2-1; 12 bases fit TRBD2. The J segment lost 8 bases and the V segment lost 4 bases, leaving 9 bases of the junction unmatched. The CDR3 contains 16 residues. CDR1 is MGHRA, CDR2 YSYEKL, per germline. This chain's CDR3 is CASSLPTSGSLHEQFF. The CDR3 DNA is TGCGCCAGCAGCCTCCCGACTAGCGGGAGTCTCCATGAGCAGTTCTTC.